This TCR beta chain was found in a study of post-analysis software for immune sequencing data. General study results and limits: Patients with multiple sclerosis recorded significantly lower normalized Chao1 diversity than controls, the study found. Batch-mates among the samples co-clustered strongly by F measure.

Sequencing libraries made from TCR beta cDNA carried unique molecular identifiers. TCRdb passed the PCR reads through MiXCR, listing each CDR3 protein once. Of about 540,000 distinct CDR3 sequences listed, about a third are singletons. This clonotype was detected a few times. Its target is not known. The receptor was derived from a girl aged 2-17 years with multiple sclerosis. Sequenced sample: blood.

The CDR3 coding sequence is TGTGCCAGCAGCCTCGGGGCCTTAGGCAATCAGCCCCAGCATTTT. Translating gives CASSLGALGNQPQHF. The V gene is TRBV12-3 or TRBV12-4, the J gene TRBJ1-5; TRBD1 might be the D (5 bases). Deletions cut 6 bases from V and 2 bases from J, with 14 bases between. The CDR3 runs 15 residues.